Following are 7 T cell receptor beta chains from one sample sequenced in a study of blood T cells in healthy people across ages. A second PCR, run for roughly 7 to 11 cycles, used a sample-barcoded 5' primer plus a J-beta primer mix. TCRdb reprocessed the 5' RACE reads with MiXCR, giving one entry per CDR3 protein. The data contain 710,000 or so distinct CDR3 sequences, roughly 20% of them singletons. Sequenced: blood. The receptors here all came from a man between 65 and 85 years old in good health.

Written as DNA, the CDR3 is TGTGCCATCAAAGGGGCGGCCCAAGAGACCCAGTACTTC. Encoded protein: CAIKGAAQETQYF. This sequence joins TRBV10-3 and TRBJ2-5; a possible D gene is TRBD1 (5 bases). Between the trimmed V and J ends, which lost 7 bases and 1 base, there was a span of 10 bases. Germline V gives CDR1 ENHRY, CDR2 SYGVKD. This CDR3 has 13 residues.

This clonotype was found a few times. The chain employs TRBV29-1 and TRBJ2-7; D call uncertain. V gave up 6 bases and J gave up 2 bases, with 11 bases separating them. The CDR3 sequence is 12 residues long. Germline CDR1 reads SQVTM; CDR2 reads ANQGSEA. The DNA for the CDR3 is TGCAGCGTCCTCGACGGCGCCTACGAGCAGTACGTC. This sequence encodes CSVLDGAYEQYV.

On this clonotype: A read error may produce the germline difference seen at one junction end. The rearrangement links TRBV11-2 to TRBJ2-1; 12 bases match TRBD2. The DNA end is more similar to TRBJ2-5, so the J call may be wrong. From germline, CDR1 is SGHAT and CDR2 FQNNGV. The CDR3 consists of 16 residues. The CDR3 nucleotides are TGTGCCGGCAGCTTAGATCTAGCGGGGGGGCTCGGGACCCAGTACTTC. Protein: CAGSLDLAGGLGTQYF.

This clonotype was picked up many times. V is TRBV12-3 or TRBV12-4 and J is TRBJ1-4, with D uncertain. Trimming cost V 3 bases and J 10 bases, with 9 bases left between them. This CDR3 is built from 12 residues. The CDR3 protein is CASSFSPRKLFF. DNA of the CDR3: TGTGCCAGCAGTTTTTCTCCCAGAAAACTGTTTTTT.

About this clonotype: This may arise from a read error, as a much more abundant clone is one base away. J is TRBJ1-1 and V is TRBV7-2; weak D call: TRBD1 (5 bases). The CDR3 sequence is 12 residues long. CDR1 SGHTA and CDR2 FQGNSA come from the germline V gene. CDR3 nucleotides: TGTGCCCGCAGCCCCCGGGGGAGAGAAGCTTTCTTT. Its translation is CARSPRGREAFF.

The gene calls are TRBV20-1 and TRBJ2-5; D is perhaps TRBD1 (5 bases). Trimming removed 4 bases from V and 2 bases from J, with 11 bases in between. The CDR3 is made up of 13 amino acids. Germline CDR1 reads DFQATT; CDR2 reads SNEGSKA (reference sequence). The CDR3 coding sequence is TGCAGTGCTATGGGCCAGGGTCAAGAGACCCAGTACTTC. Translated: CSAMGQGQETQYF.

CDR3 amino acids: CASSSGTGMFGTEAFF. CDR3 bases: TGTGCCAGTAGTTCAGGGACAGGGATGTTCGGTACTGAAGCTTTCTTT. The rearrangement uses TRBV19 and TRBJ1-1; 9 bases are shared with TRBD1. CDR3 size: 16 residues. Germline lookup yields CDR1 LNHDA and CDR2 SQIVND (reference sequence). The V and J ends lost 5 bases and 5 bases, in that order; junction bases with no gene match: 12.